The rows below give T cell receptor beta chains drawn from one sample of a study of T cells in Graves' hyperthyroidism and ophthalmopathy. TCRdb reanalysed the multiplex PCR reads using MiXCR and keeps one entry per CDR3 protein. Among approximately 330,000 distinct CDR3 sequences, 15% to 20% were seen once, and the ten largest hold around 54%. The sequenced sample consisted of blood. These TCRs come from a woman between 45 and 65 years old with Graves' hyperthyroidism. The CDR3 runs from the conserved cysteine through the conserved F or W. The order of the fields is V gene, clone size, D gene, J gene, CDR3 DNA, CDR3 protein. A D gene is named only where the DNA matches it firmly. Some rows mark clone size as missing; the rest say once, few, many or name a class of expanded clone.

>TRBV5-1|many|TRBD2|TRBJ2-3
TGCGCCAGCAGCCCTGGAAAGGGATTACCGGGAGGGCAAACAGATACGCAGTATTTT
CASSPGKGLPGGQTDTQYF
>TRBV5-6|many|NA|TRBJ1-2
TGTGCCAGCAGCTTGGGTGCAGGAACGTATGGCTACACCTTC
CASSLGAGTYGYTF
>TRBV20-1|few|TRBD1|TRBJ2-6
TGCAGTGCTAGAGGGGAGGGACAGGGAGCTTCTGGGGCCAACGTCCTGACTTTC
CSARGEGQGASGANVLTF
>TRBV2|many|TRBD1|TRBJ1-6
TGTGCCAGCGAGGGACAGGGAAGGTCCTATAATTCACCCCTCCACTTT
CASEGQGRSYNSPLHF
>TRBV30|many|TRBD1|TRBJ1-1
TGTGCCTGGAGTGGACAGGGAGGGTGGGCTGAAGCTTTCTTT
CAWSGQGGWAEAFF
>TRBV20-1|many|NA|TRBJ1-1
TGCAGTGCGGCAAGGGGGGGAGTGAACACTGAAGCTTTCTTT
CSAARGGVNTEAFF
>TRBV7-3|NA|NA|TRBJ2-5
TGTGCCAGCAGCTTAAGTCAAAAAGAGACCCAGTACTTC
CASSLSQKETQYF
>TRBV5-1|NA|TRBD1|TRBJ1-2
TGCGCCAGCAGCCCCGGACAGGGGAGGTATGGCTACACCTTC
CASSPGQGRYGYTF
>TRBV16|many|TRBD1|TRBJ1-1
TGTGCCAGCAGCCAACAGGGGGCAGACACTGAAGCTTTCTTT
CASSQQGADTEAFF
>TRBV3-1|many|NA|TRBJ2-1
TGTGCCAGCAGCCAAGGAACGGGGGTTTACAATGAGCAGTTCTTC
CASSQGTGVYNEQFF
>TRBV11-2|many|NA|TRBJ2-2
TGTGCCAGCAGCCCCAGCTACGGGACCACCGGGGAGCTGTTTTTT
CASSPSYGTTGELFF
>TRBV20-1|many|NA|TRBJ1-2
TGCAGTGCTAGGGCCCCGGAGGGATTCTATGGCTACACCTTC
CSARAPEGFYGYTF
>TRBV3-1|few|NA|TRBJ1-6
TGTGCCAGCAGCCTCCCCCCGGAGGGGAGGAAGCGTTCACCCCTCCACTTT
CASSLPPEGRKRSPLHF
>TRBV27|many|NA|TRBJ1-2
TGTGCCAGCAGTTTGAGCAGACTGCACTATGGCTACACCTTC
CASSLSRLHYGYTF
>TRBV2|many|TRBD1|TRBJ1-1
TGTGCCAGCAGATCCCAGGGGGGAGCTGAAGCTTTCTTT
CASRSQGGAEAFF
>TRBV7-6|many|NA|TRBJ1-6
TGTGCCAGCAGCCCAAACTCTGGGGGATCACCCCTCCACTTT
CASSPNSGGSPLHF
>TRBV30|many|TRBD1|TRBJ1-5
TGTGCCTGGGGACAGGGGGCCCTACTCAATCAGCCCCAGCATTTT
CAWGQGALLNQPQHF
>TRBV5-1|NA|NA|TRBJ2-5
TGCGCCAGCAGCTTGAATGGCGGAGTCCAAGAGACCCAGTACTTC
CASSLNGGVQETQYF
>TRBV2|NA|NA|TRBJ1-6
TGTGCCAGCAGTGCCGAAGGCGTCGGGTCCTATAATTCACCCCTCCACTTT
CASSAEGVGSYNSPLHF